This TCR beta chain was recovered during a study of tumor T cells in aggressive B-cell lymphoma (dated 2017 in TCRdb). About this clone itself: The target of this receptor is not known. Base quality data are lacking; no much larger clone is found one base away.

Preparation of the library involved the immunoSEQ multiplex PCR assay. TCRdb retrieved this table from immuneACCESS and kept in-frame rearrangements only. Not all clones are present; in checked studies, unresolved V genes account for under half, and no reason is known for the remainder. The table for this sample lists approximately 1,600 clones; just over 90% of them were counted only once. Clones ranked in the top ten supply around 3.2% of the sample. The germline V gene (reference sequence) yields LNHDA for CDR1 and SQIVND for CDR2. The CDR3 has 14 amino acids, counting the end cysteine and phenylalanine. The sequence is cut down to CDR3 DNA, 42 bases in frame from base 1. Trimming takes 2 bases from V and 0 bases from J, and the germline ends sit 8 bases apart.

The TCR was taken from an adult with diffuse large B cell lymphoma. The V gene is TRBV19 and the J gene is TRBJ2-7, with a tentative D gene TRBD1 over 5 matching bases. Sequencing was done on a sample of tumor tissue. The CDR3 protein sequence reads: CASSITGRSYEQYF. The bases read TGTGCCAGTAGTATAACAGGTCGCTCCTACGAGCAGTACTTC.